This T cell receptor beta chain was sequenced in a study of identifying expanded T cells in peripheral blood. TCRdb's table, derived via immunoSEQ multiplex PCR, lists solely in-frame clones and lacks some. This table has around 76,000 clones, roughly 88% appearing once. Unmatched junction bases numbered 3, after V lost 6 bases and J lost 0 bases. The CDR3 totals 14 residues. In germline, CDR1 is MGHDK, CDR2 SYGVNS. This sequence originates from a person aged 18 to 75 in good health. The gene calls are TRBV25-1 and TRBJ2-3; 7 nucleotides match TRBD2. The specimen was blood. In DNA, the CDR3 is TGTGCCAGCAGGGGAGGGGTGAGCACAGATACGCAGTATTTT. Encoded protein: CASRGGVSTDTQYF.